These 2 T cell receptor beta chains were all obtained from the same sample, sequenced in a study of cytomegalovirus exposure and HLA in healthy donors. PCR employed 60 Vbeta and 13 Jbeta primers. Some clones are missing from TCRdb's copy, which holds only in-frame ones; the method was immunoSEQ multiplex PCR. This sample yields 150,000 to 200,000 clones, of which over 70% are seen a single time; 6.5% to 8.5% belongs to the top ten. Sequenced sample: PBMCs. The receptors were gathered from a man between 25 and 39 years old in good health and CMV-seropositive.

This clone was picked up one time. The V gene is TRBV4-2, the J gene TRBJ2-1; 7 bases map to TRBD2. Germline V gene sequence: CDR1 LGHNA, CDR2 YNFKEQ. V trimming: 0 bases; J trimming: 9 bases; junction bases outside the gene matches: 8. This CDR3 spans 15 amino acids. In DNA form, the CDR3 reads TGTGCCAGCAGCCAAGATCCAGGACTAGTCGGTGAGCAGTTCTTC. This translates into CASSQDPGLVGEQFF.

This chain connects TRBV7-2 to TRBJ2-7; 12 bases match TRBD2. Germline V gene lookup returns CDR1 SGHTA and CDR2 FQGNSA. The junction had 6 bases not matched to a gene; V was cut back by 4 bases and J by 5 bases. This CDR3 contains 15 residues. DNA of the CDR3: TGTGCCAGCAGCTCCCCTAGCGGGGGGGCCGACGAGCAGTACTTC. Residues: CASSSPSGGADEQYF.